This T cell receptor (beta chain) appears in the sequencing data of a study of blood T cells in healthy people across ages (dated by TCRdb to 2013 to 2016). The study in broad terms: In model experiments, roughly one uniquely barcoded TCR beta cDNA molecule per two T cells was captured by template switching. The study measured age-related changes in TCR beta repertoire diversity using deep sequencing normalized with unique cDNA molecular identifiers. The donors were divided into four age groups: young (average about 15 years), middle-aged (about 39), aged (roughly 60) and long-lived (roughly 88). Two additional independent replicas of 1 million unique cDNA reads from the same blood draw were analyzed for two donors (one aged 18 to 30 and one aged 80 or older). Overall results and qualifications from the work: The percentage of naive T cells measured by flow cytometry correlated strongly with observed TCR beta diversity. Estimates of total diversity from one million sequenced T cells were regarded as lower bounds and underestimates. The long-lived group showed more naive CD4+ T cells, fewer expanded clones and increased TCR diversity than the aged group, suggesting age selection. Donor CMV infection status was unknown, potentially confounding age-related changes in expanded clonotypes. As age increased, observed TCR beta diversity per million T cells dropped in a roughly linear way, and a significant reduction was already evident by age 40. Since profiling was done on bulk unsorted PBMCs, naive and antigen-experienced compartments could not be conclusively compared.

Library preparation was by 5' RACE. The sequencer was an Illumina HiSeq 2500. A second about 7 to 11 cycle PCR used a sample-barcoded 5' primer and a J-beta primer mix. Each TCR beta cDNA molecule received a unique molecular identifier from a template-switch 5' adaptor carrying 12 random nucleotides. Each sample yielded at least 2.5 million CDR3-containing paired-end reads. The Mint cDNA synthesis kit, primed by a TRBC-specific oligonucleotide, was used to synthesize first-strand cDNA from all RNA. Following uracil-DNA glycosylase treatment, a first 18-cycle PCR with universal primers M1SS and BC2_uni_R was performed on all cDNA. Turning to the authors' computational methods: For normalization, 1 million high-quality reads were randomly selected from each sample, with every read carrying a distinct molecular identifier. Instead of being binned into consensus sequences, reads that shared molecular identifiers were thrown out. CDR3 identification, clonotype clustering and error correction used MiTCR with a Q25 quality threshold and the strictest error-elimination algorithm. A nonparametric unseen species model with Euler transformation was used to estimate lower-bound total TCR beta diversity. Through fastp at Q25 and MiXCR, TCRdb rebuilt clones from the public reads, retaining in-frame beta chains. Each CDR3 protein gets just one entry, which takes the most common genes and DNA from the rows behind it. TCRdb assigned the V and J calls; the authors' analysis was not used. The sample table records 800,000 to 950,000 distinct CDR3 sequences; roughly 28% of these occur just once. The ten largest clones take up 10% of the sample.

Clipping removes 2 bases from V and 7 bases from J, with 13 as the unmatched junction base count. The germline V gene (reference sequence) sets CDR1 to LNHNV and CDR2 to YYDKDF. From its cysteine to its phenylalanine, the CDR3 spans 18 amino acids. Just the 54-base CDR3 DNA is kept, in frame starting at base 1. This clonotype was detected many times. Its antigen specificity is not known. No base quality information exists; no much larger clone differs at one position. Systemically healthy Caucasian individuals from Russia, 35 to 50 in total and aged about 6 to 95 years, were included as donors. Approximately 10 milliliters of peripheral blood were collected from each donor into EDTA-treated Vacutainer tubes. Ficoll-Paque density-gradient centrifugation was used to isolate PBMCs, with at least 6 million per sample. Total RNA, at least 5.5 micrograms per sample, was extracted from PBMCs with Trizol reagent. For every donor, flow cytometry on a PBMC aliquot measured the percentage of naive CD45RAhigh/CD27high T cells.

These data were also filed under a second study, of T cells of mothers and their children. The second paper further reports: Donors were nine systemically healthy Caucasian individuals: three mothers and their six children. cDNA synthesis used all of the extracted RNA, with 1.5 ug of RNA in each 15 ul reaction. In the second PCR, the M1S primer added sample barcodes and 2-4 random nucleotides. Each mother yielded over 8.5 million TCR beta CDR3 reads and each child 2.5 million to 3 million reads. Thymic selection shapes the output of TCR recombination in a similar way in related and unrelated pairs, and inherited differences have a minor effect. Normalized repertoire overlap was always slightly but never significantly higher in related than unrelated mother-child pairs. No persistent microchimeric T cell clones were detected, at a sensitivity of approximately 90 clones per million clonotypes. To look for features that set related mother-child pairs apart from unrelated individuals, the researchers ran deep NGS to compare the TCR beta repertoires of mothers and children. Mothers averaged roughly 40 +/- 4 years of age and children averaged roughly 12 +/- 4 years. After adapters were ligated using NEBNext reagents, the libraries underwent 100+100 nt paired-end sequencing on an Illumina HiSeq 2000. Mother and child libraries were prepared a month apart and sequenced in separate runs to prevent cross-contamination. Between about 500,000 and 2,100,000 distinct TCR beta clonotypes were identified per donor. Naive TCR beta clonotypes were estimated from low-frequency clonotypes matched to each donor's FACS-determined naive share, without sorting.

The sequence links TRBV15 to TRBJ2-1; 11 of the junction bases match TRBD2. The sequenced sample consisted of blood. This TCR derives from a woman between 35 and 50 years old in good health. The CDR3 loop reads CATSRLTTSRLAGNEQFF. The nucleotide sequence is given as TGTGCCACCAGCAGACTTACCACCTCCCGACTAGCGGGGAATGAGCAGTTCTTC.